This T cell receptor (beta chain) was sequenced for a study of blood T cell repertoires in COVID-19. Study overall: Sites in the United States, Italy and Spain provided acute and convalescent COVID-19 samples. From T cells, B-cell-depleted T cells, or PBMCs came the material, which was cDNA or gDNA.

Per the authors' pipeline: Reference gene primers were amplified, and this amplification served to estimate nucleated cell counts. Libraries were prepared by immunoSEQ multiplex PCR; TCRdb keeps only in-frame clonotypes and omits some of them. The V and J calls and clone size were taken over from that table, and D and trimming were inferred from the DNA. In the table there are under 250,000 clones, around 83% of which are singletons. Germline V gene lookup returns CDR1 MNHNS and CDR2 SASEGT. The CDR3 has 16 amino acids. V gave up 4 bases and J gave up 1 base; unmatched junction bases: 5. This receptor was taken from a woman between 50 and 59 years old with acute or convalescent COVID-19. The rearrangement uses TRBV6-1 and TRBJ1-5; 9 nucleotides line up with TRBD1. Sequenced input: peripheral blood. The CDR3 loop reads CASSADRGVSNQPQHF. CDR3 coding DNA: TGTGCCAGCAGTGCGGACAGGGGAGTAAGCAATCAGCCCCAGCATTTT.